Included here is one T cell receptor (beta chain) sequence, with context. Its antigen specificity is not known. The input lacks base qualities; no much larger clone sits a single base away. This entry is derived from a study of blood T cell repertoires in COVID-19 (dated by TCRdb to the early 2020s). In terms of the full investigation: The collaborator samples originated in the United States, Italy and Spain and spanned the acute and convalescent phases of COVID-19. The prospective study material was composed of cDNA or gDNA derived from T cells, B-cell-depleted T cells, or PBMCs. Subjects who had been exposed to COVID-19, were actively infected with it, or had recovered from it provided the deeply sampled blood TCRbeta repertoires that made up the dataset. A freely available public database, intended as a resource for researchers studying the immune response to SARS-CoV-2, is where the repertoires were released. The samples were drawn from two sources: the first 160 participants of the ongoing ImmuneRACE study, and over 950 subjects contributed by 6 global collaborators. Nearly every sample came with metadata listing a de-identified subject ID, COVID-19 status, age in years and sex. HLA class I and class II types, where available, came from metadata supplied by the sample provider rather than from assay-based typing. Broader findings and caveats from the paper: Clinical and demographic metadata were provided uncurated, with the amount varying by source and participant.

The immunoSEQ Assay, a bias-controlled multiplex PCR, was used to amplify TCRbeta CDR3 regions from genomic DNA. The original pipeline was this. Within the assay, amplification of reference gene primers was used to estimate how many nucleated cells each sample contained. Sequence reads were collapsed and filtered to measure the absolute abundance of every unique TCRbeta CDR3 rearrangement. Productive Simpson clonality was computed per sample as the square root of Simpson's diversity index over productive rearrangements. TCRdb holds this immuneACCESS table with in-frame rearrangements only. Some clones are missing; in checked studies, unresolved V genes explain under half, and the rest has no known cause. V and J calls and clone size are copied from that table; D and trimming were computed from the DNA. This sample is represented by 150,000 or so clones; over 60% of them were singletons. About 9.4% of the sample rests with the top ten.

Collaborating institutions collected whole blood in K2EDTA tubes following their own protocols. For TCRbeta analysis, collaborator samples were shipped as frozen whole blood, as isolated PBMCs, or as DNA extracted from either sample type. Germline trimming amounts to 5 bases on V and 4 bases on J, with 10 as the count of junction bases outside the gene matches. Inclusive of the bounding cysteine and phenylalanine, the CDR3 is 17 residues long. Left in the record is the CDR3 DNA by itself, 51 bases read in frame from the first base. From a lookup of the germline V gene, CDR1 and CDR2 are SGHAT and FQNNGV.

The V and J segments used are TRBV11-2 and TRBJ2-2, with 10 junctional bases fitting TRBD2. Sequenced sample: peripheral blood. This receptor was identified in a woman in her forties or fifties with active or convalescent COVID-19. The CDR3 sequence is CASSAPLLAGLTGELFF. The bases read TGTGCCAGCAGCGCCCCACTACTAGCGGGACTCACCGGGGAGCTGTTTTTT.